One T cell receptor beta chain is described in this entry. What it recognizes is unknown. V was shortened by 7 bases and J by 0 bases, with 10 bases between the two germline ends. Germline-derived CDR1 and CDR2 are SNHLY and FYNNEI. This CDR3 spans 14 amino acids. Isolating CD4+ T cells followed approximately nine days of culture. At days 3 and 7, half of the medium was exchanged for IL-2 medium. Profiling relied on immunoSEQ multiplex PCR, and the TCRdb table lists in-frame clones only, not all of them. The sample contains some 36,000 clones, about 70% of which appear only once. This entry is derived from a study of vaccination effects on CD4 cells after COVID-19. About the research overall: Subjects were given two BNT162b2 or mRNA-1273 vaccine doses.

The sample in question was CD4+ T cells from PBMCs cultured without peptide, obtained before COVID-19 vaccination. The clonotype was recovered from a human donor who received a COVID-19 vaccine. V is TRBV2 and J is TRBJ1-5, with D hard to call. The CDR3 DNA follows: TGTGCCAGCAAGGCAGATTCTAGCAATCAGCCCCAGCATTTT. This gives the protein CASKADSSNQPQHF. The variable domain in full, with the rest retrieved from reference TRBV2 and TRBJ1-5, is EPEVTQTPSHQVTQMGQEVILRCVPISNHLYFYWYRQILGQKVEFLVSFYNNEISEKSEIFDDQFSVERPDGSNFTLKIRSTKLEDSAMYFCASKADSSNQPQHFGDGTRLSIL.